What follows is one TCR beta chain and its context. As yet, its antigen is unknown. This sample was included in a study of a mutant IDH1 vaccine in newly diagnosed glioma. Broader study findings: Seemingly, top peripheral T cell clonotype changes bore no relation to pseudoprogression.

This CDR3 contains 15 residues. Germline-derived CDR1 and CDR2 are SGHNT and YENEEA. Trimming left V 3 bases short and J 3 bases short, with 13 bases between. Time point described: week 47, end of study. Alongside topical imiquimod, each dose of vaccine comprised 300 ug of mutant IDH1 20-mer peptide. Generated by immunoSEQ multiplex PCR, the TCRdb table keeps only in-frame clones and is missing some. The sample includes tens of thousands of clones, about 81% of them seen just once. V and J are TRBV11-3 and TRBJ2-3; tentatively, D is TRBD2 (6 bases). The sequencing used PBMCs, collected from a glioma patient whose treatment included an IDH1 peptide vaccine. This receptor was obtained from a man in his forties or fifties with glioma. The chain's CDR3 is CASSLGAGLTDTQYF. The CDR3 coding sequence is TGTGCCAGCAGCTTGGGTGCGGGGTTAACAGATACGCAGTATTTT.